This T cell receptor (beta chain) was sequenced for a study of vaccination and CD4 T cells after COVID-19. CDR1 is SEHNR, CDR2 FQNEAQ, per germline (reference sequence). V lost 5 bases, J lost 7 bases, and 8 bases lay in between. The CDR3 is made up of 12 amino acids. Stated treatment: approximately nine-day PBMC culture with coronavirus spike peptide pools or control peptides (ViraFEST assay). The unexposed donor gave CD4+ T cells before the COVID-19 pandemic (2011-2018). Details on this clonotype: What it binds is not known.

Oncomine TCR Beta short-read sequencing was applied to DNA from cultured CD4+ T cells. From cultured CD4+ T cells, genomic DNA was extracted. TCRdb re-called the PCR reads with MiXCR, one entry per CDR3 protein. The table records 9,900 or so distinct CDR3 sequences, approximately 44% of them present only once. Sequencing was done on a sample of CD4+ T cells from blood, cultured in vitro. The TCR was taken from a human donor in good health. The chain uses TRBV7-9 and TRBJ2-2; no reliable D call. CDR3 sequence reads: CASSPEVGELFF. The CDR3 DNA follows: TGTGCCAGCAGCCCCGAGGTCGGGGAGCTGTTTTTT.